Listed here are 20 T cell receptor beta chains from one sample, sequenced in a study of spatial heterogeneity in lung cancer. Indicated time point: sample taken at primary tumor resection. Unsorted samples of tumor, nontumor lung or frozen PBMC had their whole RNA sequenced. Each CDR3 protein gets one entry after TCRdb re-called the 5' RACE reads with MiXCR. The top ten clones hold about 7% of a sample with 20,000 to 25,000 distinct CDR3 sequences, approximately 4.4% of them seen once. The sample in question was PBMCs, obtained at surgery. These receptors all stem from a male donor with early-stage non-small cell lung cancer.

This clonotype came up many times. The chain employs TRBV6-5 and TRBJ1-6, with 10 bases lining up with TRBD1. The CDR3 length is 14 residues. The germline V gene has CDR1 MNHEY and CDR2 SVGAGI. V lost 6 bases to trimming and J lost 10 bases; unmatched junction nucleotides: 6. The CDR3 loop is CASRFGQGESPLHF. In nucleotides, the CDR3 is TGTGCCAGCAGGTTCGGACAGGGGGAGTCACCCCTCCACTTT.

This clonotype occurred many times. The chain employs TRBV11-1 and TRBJ2-7; D is perhaps TRBD1 (5 bases). This CDR3 is built from 13 residues. Deletions cut 5 bases from V and 0 bases from J, with 8 bases between. In germline, CDR1 is SGHAT, CDR2 FQDESV (reference sequence). The CDR3 DNA reads TGTGCCAGCAGCAGAGACAGCTCCTACGAGCAGTACTTC. It is translated as CASSRDSSYEQYF.

In this sample, this clonotype turned up a few times. The chain's CDR3 is CASTNRTSGSGDEQFF. The CDR3 region has the DNA TGTGCCAGCACCAATCGGACTAGCGGGAGCGGGGATGAGCAGTTCTTC. The chain joins TRBV6-1 to TRBJ2-1, with 13 bases fitting TRBD2. The ends lost 7 bases at V and 8 bases at J; junction bases unmatched: 11. The CDR3 extends over 16 amino acids. Germline V lookup: CDR1 MNHNS, CDR2 SASEGT.

This clonotype was counted at least ten times. The genes are TRBV5-6 and TRBJ2-1; unclear D gene. This CDR3 contains 13 residues. Trimming took 4 bases from V and 7 from J, leaving 12 bases between them. The germline gives CDR1 SGHDT, CDR2 YYEEEE. The CDR3 reads CASSPDWGNEQFF. The CDR3 nucleotides read TGTGCCAGCAGCCCTGATTGGGGAAATGAGCAGTTCTTC. Combining the CDR3 with reference TRBV5-6 and TRBJ2-1 gives the whole variable domain DAGVTQSPTHLIKTRGQQVTLRCSPKSGHDTVSWYQQALGQGPQFIFQYYEEEERQRGNFPDRFSGHQFPNYSSELNVNALLLGDSALYLCASSPDWGNEQFFGPGTRLTVL.

In its sample, this clonotype ranks as medium-sized (0.01 to 0.1%). The chain uses TRBV4-1 and TRBJ2-5; D perhaps matches TRBD2 (6 bases). Deletions cut 0 bases from V and 3 bases from J, with 14 bases between. Germline CDR1 MGHRA, CDR2 YSYEKL. CDR3 size: 16 residues. The CDR3 nucleotides are TGCGCCAGCAGCCAAGACAGGACTAAATCTGAAGAGACCCAGTACTTC. Translating gives CASSQDRTKSEETQYF.

The rearrangement uses TRBV6-5 and TRBJ2-1, with D hard to call. From germline, CDR1 is MNHEY and CDR2 SVGAGI. The length of the CDR3 is 12 residues. V was clipped by 6 bases and J by 10 bases, with 13 bases between them. Written as DNA, the CDR3 is TGTGCCAGCAGCCGTTCGCCCGAGGAGCAGTTCTTC. Amino acids: CASSRSPEEQFF.

This chain links TRBV7-2 with TRBJ2-1, with 7 bases aligning to TRBD2. J gave up 8 bases and V 0 bases, and 10 bases lay outside the gene matches. There are 16 residues in the CDR3. Per the germline V gene, CDR1 is SGHTA and CDR2 is FQGNSA. The CDR3 region is CASSLAWAGVSHEQFF. CDR3 sequence (DNA): TGTGCCAGCAGCTTAGCCTGGGCGGGAGTATCCCATGAGCAGTTCTTC.

The genes are TRBV6-1 and TRBJ1-5; the D gene is possibly TRBD1 (6 bases). This CDR3 is 16 amino acids long. Trimming took 7 bases from V and 3 from J, leaving 19 bases between them. The germline CDR1 and CDR2 sequences are MNHNS and SASEGT. The CDR3 region has the DNA TGTGCCAGCAAGGCGGGAGGTACAGGGACCAATCAGCCCCAGCATTTT. Translation: CASKAGGTGTNQPQHF.

This clonotype was observed a few times. Written as DNA, the CDR3 is TGCGCCAGCAGCCGGGACAGTGTGGTCGACGAGCAGTACTTC. It encodes CASSRDSVVDEQYF. The chain uses TRBV5-1 and TRBJ2-7; 7 bases are a match to TRBD1. The CDR3 runs to 14 residues. After removal of 4 bases from V and 5 bases from J, the junction contained 9 bases not matched to a gene. CDR1 and CDR2 from the germline V gene are SGHRS and YFSETQ.

In its sample, this clonotype is medium-sized. The J gene is TRBJ2-3, the V gene TRBV15; D is unclear. The CDR3 extends over 14 amino acids. The germline V and J ends were trimmed by 2 bases and 6 bases, with 12 bases remaining between them. Germline lookup yields CDR1 LNHNV and CDR2 YYDKDF (reference sequence). The CDR3 region is CATSRLGSRDTQYF. The DNA for the CDR3 is TGTGCCACCAGCAGACTTGGGTCCCGCGATACGCAGTATTTT.

In this sample, this clonotype turned up many times. The chain carries TRBV7-2 and TRBJ2-1; D is undetermined. The CDR3 is made up of 11 amino acids. The V end was cut by 1 base, the J end by 7 bases, with 2 bases between. Germline V gene lookup returns CDR1 SGHTA and CDR2 FQGNSA. CDR3 nucleotides: TGTGCCAGCAGCTTAGTGAATGAGCAGTTCTTC. This encodes CASSLVNEQFF.

This clonotype counts as medium-sized (0.01 to 0.1%). The chain is built from TRBV9 and TRBJ1-1; D gene uncertain. Germline V gene data show CDR1 as SGDLS and CDR2 as YYNGEE. Trimming removed 0 bases from V and 4 bases from J, with 7 bases in between. This CDR3 has 13 amino acids. The CDR3 protein is CASSVGSSTEAFF. The CDR3 nucleotides read TGTGCCAGCAGCGTAGGTAGCTCCACTGAAGCTTTCTTT.

This clonotype was seen only a few times. The chain couples TRBV7-9 to TRBJ1-1; TRBD1 matches 7 bases. CDR3 length: 14 residues. CDR1 SEHNR and CDR2 FQNEAQ come from the germline V gene (reference sequence). J was trimmed by 3 bases and V by 5 bases; bases with no gene match: 6. CDR3 coding DNA: TGTGCCAGCAGCAAGGGGACAGTCCACACTGAAGCTTTCTTT. It specifies CASSKGTVHTEAFF.

This clonotype was recorded many times. CDR3 nucleotide sequence: TGTGCCAGCACCACCGATTTGATGAACACTGAAGCTTTCTTT. Translation: CASTTDLMNTEAFF. The chain employs TRBV12-3 or TRBV12-4 and TRBJ1-1; D is ambiguous. Trimming took 7 bases from V and 0 from J, leaving 12 bases between them. CDR3 size: 14 residues.

This clonotype has a count of ten or more. The CDR3 spells CASLPGGARDQPQHF. The CDR3 bases are TGTGCCAGCCTTCCGGGGGGGGCGCGGGATCAGCCCCAGCATTTT. V is TRBV28 and J is TRBJ1-5; a possible D gene is TRBD1 (6 bases). In germline, CDR1 is MDHEN, CDR2 SYDVKM. V lost 8 bases and J lost 5, with 19 bases in between. The CDR3 has 15 amino acids.

This clonotype came up many times. The genes are TRBV29-1 and TRBJ2-1, with 16 bases lining up with TRBD2. From germline, CDR1 is SQVTM and CDR2 ANQGSEA. The trim removed 3 bases at V and 4 bases at J, leaving 6 bases unmatched. CDR3 length equals 17 residues. The DNA of the CDR3 is TGCAGCGTTGAGCCGGGACTAGCGGGAGGGTGGTACAATGAGCAGTTCTTC. Encoded protein: CSVEPGLAGGWYNEQFF.

This clonotype has a count of ten or more. The V gene is TRBV6-5, the J gene TRBJ1-1, with 10 bases that match TRBD1. Germline assignment: CDR1 MNHEY and CDR2 SVGAGI. Unmatched junction bases numbered 3, after V lost 0 bases and J lost 8 bases. This CDR3 contains 14 residues. The CDR3 sequence is CASSYSTGGMEAFF. CDR3 bases: TGTGCCAGCAGTTACTCGACAGGGGGCATGGAAGCTTTCTTT.

This clonotype was counted at least ten times. The chain links TRBV7-9 to TRBJ1-1, with D unclear. Trimming cost V 3 bases and J 0 bases, with 5 bases left between them. The CDR3 runs 13 residues. Germline loops: CDR1 SEHNR, CDR2 FQNEAQ (reference sequence). This CDR3 reads CASSLALNTEAFF. Here the CDR3 DNA reads TGTGCCAGCAGCTTGGCCTTGAACACTGAAGCTTTCTTT.

At least ten counts were recorded for this clonotype. V gene TRBV7-9 combines with J gene TRBJ1-3, with D possibly being TRBD1 (5 bases). The ends were cut back, 4 bases at V and 4 bases at J, with 20 bases in the middle. Germline V gene lookup returns CDR1 SEHNR and CDR2 FQNEAQ (reference sequence). CDR3 size: 17 residues. The CDR3 DNA follows: TGTGCCAGCAGCTCGACGCGGGACGGAGGATCGGGAAACACCATATATTTT. Its protein product is CASSSTRDGGSGNTIYF.

This clonotype was seen at least ten times. The V call is TRBV5-1, the J call TRBJ2-2; unclear D gene. Trimming removed 0 bases from V and 4 bases from J, with 10 bases in between. CDR1 is SGHRS and CDR2 is YFSETQ in the germline V gene. The length of the CDR3 is 15 residues. The CDR3 DNA reads TGCGCCAGCAGCTTGGGGGCACCATCCACCGGGGAGCTGTTTTTT. As protein: CASSLGAPSTGELFF.